These T cell receptor beta chains were read from a single sample in a study of T cell responses to AZD1222 COVID-19 vaccine. Measured with immunoSEQ multiplex PCR; TCRdb has only the in-frame clones, and not every one. This sample carries 50,000 to 65,000 clones, 87% of them seen once, and the ten largest clones take under 3.5%. The sample was peripheral blood, taken 28 days after the second AZD1222 dose. Receptors were obtained from an adult who received the AZD1222 COVID-19 vaccine. The CDR3 runs from the conserved cysteine through the conserved F or W. A D gene is named only where the DNA matches it firmly. For some rows the clone size is stated as once, few or many, or as a class when expanded; others skip it.

D gene,clone size,V gene,CDR3 length,J gene,CDR3 protein,CDR3 DNA
TRBD1,-,TRBV5-4,15,TRBJ2-1,CASSLNRGPSNEQFF,TGTGCCAGCAGCTTGAACAGGGGGCCAAGCAATGAGCAGTTCTTC
-,-,TRBV7-2,17,TRBJ1-3,CASSEPDAFSSGNTIYF,TGTGCCAGCAGCGAACCGGACGCGTTCAGCTCTGGAAACACCATATATTTT
TRBD1,-,TRBV18,15,TRBJ2-3,CASSYGQGSTDTQYF,TGTGCCAGCTCATACGGACAGGGAAGCACAGATACGCAGTATTTT
TRBD2,once,TRBV2,14,TRBJ2-1,CASTLAGGDNEQFF,TGTGCCAGCACATTAGCGGGAGGGGACAATGAGCAGTTCTTC
-,-,TRBV5-1,11,TRBJ2-5,CASSFQETQYF,TGCGCCAGCAGCTTCCAAGAGACCCAGTACTTC
-,-,TRBV6-5,14,TRBJ1-5,CASSYGGGSQPQHF,TGTGCCAGCAGTTACGGGGGCGGGTCCCAGCCCCAGCATTTT
-,-,TRBV6-1,16,TRBJ2-6,CASSETRASGANVLTF,TGTGCCAGCAGTGAGACCCGAGCCTCTGGGGCCAACGTCCTGACTTTC
-,-,TRBV5-1,16,TRBJ1-1,CASSLARGVGNTEAFF,TGCGCCAGCAGCTTGGCCAGGGGAGTTGGGAACACTGAAGCTTTCTTT
TRBD2,-,TRBV30,17,TRBJ2-3,CAWSSHGVAGGGDTQYF,TGTGCCTGGAGTTCACACGGGGTAGCGGGAGGGGGGGATACGCAGTATTTT
-,-,TRBV5-8,14,TRBJ2-2,CASRRRGNTGELFF,TGTGCCAGCAGGAGAAGGGGGAACACCGGGGAGCTGTTTTTT
-,-,TRBV10-1,11,TRBJ2-7,CASSGAYEQYF,TGCGCCAGCAGTGGGGCGTACGAGCAGTACTTC
-,-,TRBV10-2,18,TRBJ2-6,CASSGQGVRFSGANVLTF,TGCGCCAGCAGTGGGCAAGGGGTCCGGTTCTCTGGGGCCAACGTCCTGACTTTC
TRBD1,-,TRBV30,13,TRBJ1-6,CAWRTGVDSPLHF,TGTGCCTGGAGGACAGGGGTCGATTCACCCCTCCACTTT
TRBD1,-,TRBV6-1,15,TRBJ2-5,CASSDQGAWEETQYF,TGTGCCAGCAGTGACCAGGGGGCATGGGAAGAGACCCAGTACTTC
-,-,TRBV6-1,17,TRBJ2-5,CASSEALVRGAGETQYF,TGTGCCAGCAGTGAAGCCCTTGTGAGGGGGGCAGGGGAGACCCAGTACTTC
-,-,TRBV7-8,14,TRBJ2-5,CASSPGDSGETQYF,TGTGCCAGCAGCCCGGGGGACAGTGGAGAGACCCAGTACTTC
TRBD2,-,TRBV5-1,15,TRBJ2-3,CASSLEAGESDTQYF,TGCGCCAGCAGCTTGGAGGCGGGAGAATCAGATACGCAGTATTTT
-,-,TRBV2,13,TRBJ1-5,CASGPGTRQPQHF,TGTGCCAGCGGACCCGGGACGCGGCAGCCCCAGCATTTT
-,-,TRBV30,16,TRBJ1-2,CAWNDEGDSPSYGYTF,TGTGCCTGGAACGATGAAGGAGACAGCCCTTCCTATGGCTACACCTTC
-,-,TRBV6-1,11,TRBJ2-7,CASSEVSEQYF,TGTGCCAGCAGTGAAGTCTCCGAGCAGTACTTC
TRBD1,-,TRBV29-1,13,TRBJ2-7,CSVGGDRGHEQYF,TGCAGCGTTGGGGGGGACAGGGGGCACGAGCAGTACTTC
TRBD1,-,TRBV28,16,TRBJ1-4,CASSSPGTGATEKLFF,TGTGCCAGCAGTTCGCCCGGGACAGGGGCCACGGAAAAACTGTTTTTT
-,-,TRBV6-5,10,TRBJ1-1,CASGGTEAFF,TGTGCCAGTGGGGGGACTGAAGCTTTCTTT
-,-,TRBV2,13,TRBJ2-7,CASFPGLADEQYF,TGTGCCAGCTTCCCGGGACTGGCGGACGAGCAGTACTTC